This T cell receptor beta chain was recorded in a study of beta chain features in type 1 diabetes. Study-wide results and caveats: Insertions were fewer and deletions more numerous at VDJ junctions in type 1 diabetes patients.

Isolated RNA was reverse transcribed in full, so expressed TCRB transcripts were sequenced. Data came from immunoSEQ multiplex PCR; TCRdb stores just in-frame clones and leaves some out. The sample yields around 240,000 clones, 7.5% to 10% seen once. The CDR3 contains 12 residues. Germline values: CDR1 SGHAT, CDR2 FQNNGV. Trimming pared 6 bases from V and 7 bases from J, leaving 11 bases between. This clone was seen ten or more times. What it binds is not known. Input material: naive CD4+ T cells from blood. This TCR was sampled from a woman in her late teens or twenties in good health. The rearrangement uses TRBV11-2 and TRBJ2-3; D gene uncertain. The CDR3, as DNA: TGTGCCAGCAGTCATGAGTTCAATACGCAGTATTTT. Encoded protein: CASSHEFNTQYF.